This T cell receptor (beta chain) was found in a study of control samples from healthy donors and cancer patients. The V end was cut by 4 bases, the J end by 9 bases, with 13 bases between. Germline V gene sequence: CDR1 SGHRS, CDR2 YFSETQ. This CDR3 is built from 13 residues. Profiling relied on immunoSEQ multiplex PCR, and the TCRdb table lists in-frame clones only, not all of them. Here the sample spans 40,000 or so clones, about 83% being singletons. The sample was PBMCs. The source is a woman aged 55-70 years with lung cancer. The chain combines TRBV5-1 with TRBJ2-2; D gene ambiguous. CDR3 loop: CASSPMSLRELFF. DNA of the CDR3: TGCGCCAGCAGCCCGATGTCCTTGAGGGAGCTGTTTTTT.